Shown below are 11 T cell receptor beta chains from a single sample sequenced in a study of blood T cell repertoires in COVID-19. Generated by immunoSEQ multiplex PCR, the TCRdb table keeps only in-frame clones and is missing some. The data show 49,000 or so clones, around 90% seen once. Sequenced sample: peripheral blood. The receptor set was obtained from a man in his fifties with active COVID-19.

A single count supports this clone. This sequence joins TRBV19 and TRBJ2-5; D gene uncertain. Trimming took 0 bases from V and 4 from J, leaving 3 bases between them. Looked up from germline, CDR1 is LNHDA and CDR2 is SQIVND (reference sequence). The CDR3 extends over 12 amino acids. CDR3 in amino acids: CASSIDRETQYF. DNA of the CDR3: TGTGCCAGTAGTATAGATCGAGAGACCCAGTACTTC.

The rearrangement uses TRBV30 and TRBJ1-5; 7 nucleotides match TRBD1. This CDR3 spans 13 amino acids. Losses at the gene ends were 1 base for V and 6 bases for J; bases not matched to a gene: 3. Germline CDR1 is GTSNPN and CDR2 is SVGIG (reference sequence). CDR3 amino acids: CAWSGQGSQPQHF. The DNA of the CDR3 is TGTGCCTGGAGTGGACAGGGCTCTCAGCCCCAGCATTTT.

The count of this clone is one. This chain connects TRBV7-2 to TRBJ2-7; 10 bases agree with TRBD1. J gave up 0 bases and V 3 bases, and 8 bases lay outside the gene matches. This CDR3 comprises 17 residues. The germline V gene encodes CDR1 SGHTA and CDR2 FQGNSA. The CDR3 region has the DNA TGTGCCAGCAGCTTCCGGGACAGGGGAACCAGCTCCTACGAGCAGTACTTC. Protein sequence: CASSFRDRGTSSYEQYF.

This clone has a single count. The chain couples TRBV5-1 to TRBJ2-7, with D perhaps matching TRBD2 (6 bases). Germline assignment: CDR1 SGHRS and CDR2 YFSETQ. Between the trimmed V and J ends, which lost 0 bases and 3 bases, there was a span of 10 bases. The CDR3 consists of 14 residues. The CDR3 region has the DNA TGCGCCAGCAGCTTGGAGGGGCGGGGCTACGAGCAGTACTTC. Protein: CASSLEGRGYEQYF.

The chain employs TRBV14 and TRBJ1-1; D gene uncertain. The CDR3 consists of 17 residues. Trimming stripped 0 bases from V and 4 bases from J, with 18 bases between. From germline, CDR1 is SGHDN and CDR2 FVKESK. The CDR3 here is CASSQDWRITSGTEAFF. The DNA for the CDR3 is TGTGCCAGCAGCCAAGATTGGAGGATCACCTCGGGCACTGAAGCTTTCTTT.

Written as DNA, the CDR3 is TGTGCCAGCAGCTTAGGGCAGTTAAACACCATATATTTT. Protein product: CASSLGQLNTIYF. J is TRBJ1-3 and V is TRBV7-2; no firm D call. The CDR3 is made up of 13 amino acids. Trimming stripped 1 base from V and 6 bases from J, with 7 bases between. CDR1 and CDR2 (germline): SGHTA, FQGNSA.

The chain employs TRBV27 and TRBJ1-5, with 7 nucleotides matching TRBD1. This CDR3 has 15 residues. The V gene's germline CDR1 is MNHEY and CDR2 SMNVEV (reference sequence). Trimming at V came to 4 bases and at J to 6 bases, leaving 9 bases not matched to a gene. The CDR3 nucleotides are TGTGCCAGCAGTTCGGCAGGGGGTACTCCTCAGCCCCAGCATTTT. The encoded protein is CASSSAGGTPQPQHF.

This clone was detected only a few times. The CDR3 here is CASSRQGSMQKTYEQYF. DNA for the CDR3: TGTGCCAGCAGCCGACAGGGATCGATGCAAAAGACCTACGAGCAGTACTTC. The rearrangement joins TRBV11-2 to TRBJ2-7; 7 bases fit TRBD1. CDR3 size: 17 residues. V shed 5 bases, J shed 2 bases, and the junction held 15 bases outside the gene matches. CDR1 and CDR2 (germline): SGHAT, FQNNGV.

The sample holds a few counts of this clone. The chain carries TRBV7-2 and TRBJ2-1; TRBD2 agrees at 11 bases. Per germline, CDR1 SGHTA and CDR2 FQGNSA. The CDR3 loop spans 17 amino acids. The V gene end was trimmed by 2 bases and the J gene end by 3 bases; junction bases not matched to a gene: 6. CDR3 in amino acids: CASSLTSGRGGYNEQFF. The CDR3 DNA follows: TGTGCCAGCAGCTTAACTAGCGGGAGAGGCGGCTACAATGAGCAGTTCTTC.

The chain employs TRBV5-5 and TRBJ1-2; D is uncertain. The V and J ends lost 4 bases and 8 bases respectively, with 18 bases between them. The CDR3 consists of 14 residues. In germline, CDR1 is SGHKS, CDR2 YYEKEE (reference sequence). In DNA, the CDR3 is TGTGCCAGCAGCCAAGAGGGCCTAGTTCTCGGCTACACCTTC. It codes for CASSQEGLVLGYTF.

This chain uses TRBV27 with TRBJ2-7; TRBD2 might be the D (5 bases). Trimming cost V 10 bases and J 0 bases, with 19 bases left between them. Germline V gene lookup returns CDR1 MNHEY and CDR2 SMNVEV (reference sequence). This CDR3 is 15 amino acids long. The CDR3 loop reads CATKRSTGISYEQYF. CDR3 bases: TGTGCCACCAAGCGGTCTACTGGGATCTCCTACGAGCAGTACTTC.